This is a list of T cell receptor beta chains from one sample in a study of graft-versus-host responses after intestinal transplantation. Here immunoSEQ multiplex PCR was the method, and the copy in TCRdb shows in-frame clones only, minus some. The profile shows about 88,000 clones, around 90% of them singletons. Their antigen targets remain unknown. The sequencing used unstimulated CD4+ T cells sorted from spleen or lymph node cells, collected before intestinal transplant. The receptors originated from a human donor who received an intestinal transplant. CDR3s include the opening cysteine and the closing phenylalanine or tryptophan. A D gene is named only where the DNA matches it firmly. Clone size is given for some rows only: seen once, a few or many times, or a class if the clone is expanded.

abundance,j_gene,v_gene,d_gene,len,CDR3nt,CDR3aa
.,TRBJ2-3,TRBV6-5,.,16,TGTGCCAGCAGTTATAGCCGGGGGGCCGGGGTCGATACGCAGTATTTT,CASSYSRGAGVDTQYF
.,TRBJ2-7,TRBV6-6,.,13,TGTGCCAGCAGGCCGGGGGACCTTGAGGAGCAGTACTTC,CASRPGDLEEQYF
.,TRBJ1-2,TRBV2,.,13,TGTGCCAGCAGTGTCTACGGTAACTATGGCTACACCTTC,CASSVYGNYGYTF
once,TRBJ2-5,TRBV7-3,.,13,TGTGCCAGCAGCTTAACCCAGGAAGAGACCCAGTACTTC,CASSLTQEETQYF
.,TRBJ1-5,TRBV25-1,TRBD1,13,TGTGCCAGCAGACAGGGGGCCGATCAGCCCCAGCATTTT,CASRQGADQPQHF
.,TRBJ2-5,TRBV4-2,TRBD1,17,TGTGCCAGCAGCCAGGAACTCCGGGACAGGGTTTTGGAGACCCAGTACTTC,CASSQELRDRVLETQYF
.,TRBJ1-1,TRBV18,.,14,TGTGCCAGCTCCCAGGGGACATACAACACTGAAGCTTTCTTT,CASSQGTYNTEAFF
.,TRBJ2-3,TRBV19,.,15,TGTGCCAGTAGTATAGAGGGTGACACCACAGATACGCAGTATTTT,CASSIEGDTTDTQYF
.,TRBJ1-2,TRBV9,TRBD1,15,TGTGCCAGCAGCAAGGCCCCGACAGGGGGTCTTGGCTACACCTTC,CASSKAPTGGLGYTF
.,TRBJ2-5,TRBV6-6,TRBD1,14,TGTGCCAGCAGTTACACGGACAGGGCGGAGACCCAGTACTTC,CASSYTDRAETQYF
.,TRBJ2-5,TRBV11-2,TRBD1,14,TGTGCCAGCAGCTCGAACAGGGGTGGGGAGACCCAGTACTTC,CASSSNRGGETQYF
.,TRBJ2-6,TRBV4-1,TRBD2,18,TGCGCCAGCAGCCAAATGACTAGCTCATACTCTGGGGCCAACGTCCTGACTTTC,CASSQMTSSYSGANVLTF
.,TRBJ1-6,TRBV7-2,.,14,TGTGCCAGCAGCTACGGGGTATATAATTCACCCCTCCACTTT,CASSYGVYNSPLHF
.,TRBJ1-6,TRBV10-3,.,14,TGTGCCATCACCGAGGGATTGGGCAATTCACCCCTCCACTTT,CAITEGLGNSPLHF
.,TRBJ2-5,TRBV5-4,TRBD2,13,TGTGCCAGCAGCTCCCCCCCGGGGGGGACCCAGTACTTC,CASSSPPGGTQYF
.,TRBJ2-5,TRBV4-1,.,15,TGCGCCGGCAGCCAAGCCTGGGGGGACCGGGAGACCCAGTACTTC,CAGSQAWGDRETQYF
.,TRBJ2-5,TRBV14,.,14,TGTGCCAGCAGCCAGAGCCATGCGGGGGAGACCCAGTACTTC,CASSQSHAGETQYF
.,TRBJ2-7,TRBV5-1,.,20,TGCGCCAGCAGCCAGAGTTGGGGGTTTTTTGGGTCCGGGGACTCCTACGAGCAGTACTTC,CASSQSWGFFGSGDSYEQYF
.,TRBJ2-1,TRBV7-3,TRBD2,13,TGTGCCAGCAGCTTAGGTGCGGGGGGGGAGCAGTTCTTC,CASSLGAGGEQFF
.,TRBJ1-2,TRBV4-1,.,15,TGCGCCAGCAGCCAGCCAGGACAGCAAAACTATGGCTACACCTTC,CASSQPGQQNYGYTF
.,TRBJ2-2,TRBV11-3,TRBD2,16,TGTGCCAGCAGCCGCCACGCGGGGGCGAACACCGGGGAGCTGTTTTTT,CASSRHAGANTGELFF
.,TRBJ2-1,TRBV7-8,TRBD2,14,TGTGCCAGCAGCCCCACTAGCGCGTACAATGAGCAGTTCTTC,CASSPTSAYNEQFF
.,TRBJ1-2,TRBV7-3,.,14,TGTGCCAGCAGCCCACAGCCAATATGGGTGGGCTACACCTTC,CASSPQPIWVGYTF
.,TRBJ1-2,TRBV5-1,.,14,TGCGCCAGCAGCTTGGAGCGGGGTATCTATGGCTACACCTTC,CASSLERGIYGYTF
few,TRBJ2-7,TRBV6-5,TRBD1,14,TGTGCCAGCAGCCGGGACAGGGGCTACTACGAGCAGTACTTC,CASSRDRGYYEQYF
.,TRBJ2-1,TRBV2,TRBD2,17,TGTGCCAGCATGCGGGTTAGCGGGGGGACATCCTACAATGAGCAGTTCTTC,CASMRVSGGTSYNEQFF
.,TRBJ2-3,TRBV6-5,TRBD2,13,TGTGCCAGCAGTTACGATAGCGGGGATACGCAGTATTTT,CASSYDSGDTQYF
.,TRBJ1-5,TRBV5-6,.,15,TGTGCCAGCAACCGGCCGGGGGGCTTCAATCAGCCCCAGCATTTT,CASNRPGGFNQPQHF
.,TRBJ1-6,TRBV6-5,.,14,TGTGCCAGCACCCTTAAGGGAGCTAATTCACCCCTCCACTTT,CASTLKGANSPLHF
.,TRBJ2-3,TRBV5-1,TRBD2,13,TGCGCCAGCAGCACGGGGGGAACAGATACGCAGTATTTT,CASSTGGTDTQYF
.,TRBJ1-1,TRBV18,.,15,TGTGCCAGCTCACCACAAGTTTCCCAGTCCACTGAAGCTTTCTTT,CASSPQVSQSTEAFF
.,TRBJ1-1,TRBV7-3,TRBD1,16,TGTGCCAGCAGCCCCCCGGGACAGATAATGAACACTGAAGCTTTCTTT,CASSPPGQIMNTEAFF
.,TRBJ1-3,TRBV9,.,15,TGTGCCAGCAGCGTACTCGGAGGGTCTGGAAACACCATATATTTT,CASSVLGGSGNTIYF
.,TRBJ1-5,TRBV11-2,TRBD1,15,TGTGCCAGCAGCTCTAAACCTCAGGGGGATCAGCCCCAGCATTTT,CASSSKPQGDQPQHF
.,TRBJ2-2,TRBV2,.,14,TGTGCCAGCACCAAGAACTGGGGGGACGGGGAGCTGTTTTTT,CASTKNWGDGELFF
.,TRBJ2-1,TRBV29-1,TRBD2,14,TGCAGCGTTGATCGGCGGGGGGACTACAATGAGCAGTTCTTC,CSVDRRGDYNEQFF
.,TRBJ2-5,TRBV11-2,TRBD1,14,TGTGCCAGCAGCTTTGAGGGGGCGAGGGAGACCCAGTACTTC,CASSFEGARETQYF
.,TRBJ2-3,TRBV5-1,.,15,TGCGCCAGCAGCCTGGACCTAGCGAGCACAGATACGCAGTATTTT,CASSLDLASTDTQYF
.,TRBJ1-5,TRBV23-1,.,16,TGCGCCAGCAGTCAATCTAAGTTGACAGTCAATCAGCCCCAGCATTTT,CASSQSKLTVNQPQHF
few,TRBJ1-6,TRBV2,TRBD1,14,TGTGCCGTCCCCCGGACAGGGTCTAGTCCACCCCTCCACTTT,CAVPRTGSSPPLHF
.,TRBJ2-3,TRBV5-4,TRBD2,15,TGTGCCAGCAGTCGGACTAGCGGGGGTTCAGATACGCAGTATTTT,CASSRTSGGSDTQYF
once,TRBJ1-4,TRBV6-5,TRBD1,15,TGTGCCAGCAGTAGACCCAGGGGGCTCGGAGAAAAACTGTTTTTT,CASSRPRGLGEKLFF
.,TRBJ1-2,TRBV7-9,.,13,TGTGCCAGCAGCTTCTCCCGGGTATATGGCTACACCTTC,CASSFSRVYGYTF
.,TRBJ1-6,TRBV18,TRBD1,15,TGTGCCAGCTCACCAGAGACAGGGTGGAATTCACCCCTCCACTTT,CASSPETGWNSPLHF
.,TRBJ2-5,TRBV5-4,TRBD1,14,TGTGCCAGCAGCGTTGGGACAGGGGGAGAGACCCAGTACTTC,CASSVGTGGETQYF
.,TRBJ1-1,TRBV19,TRBD1,15,TGTGCCAGTAGACCCGGGACAGCAAGGTGGACTGAAGCTTTCTTT,CASRPGTARWTEAFF
.,TRBJ2-7,TRBV5-1,TRBD1,14,TGCGCCAGCAGCCCAGGACAGGGGGCAAACGAGCAGTACTTC,CASSPGQGANEQYF
.,TRBJ2-3,TRBV4-1,TRBD2,19,TGCGCCAGCAGCCAAGGACTAGCGGGGGGGCAAAGGTTCGCAGATACGCAGTATTTT,CASSQGLAGGQRFADTQYF
.,TRBJ2-1,TRBV9,TRBD1,16,TGTGCCAGCAGCGTAGGTCGGGGACAGGGTCACAATGAGCAGTTCTTC,CASSVGRGQGHNEQFF
.,TRBJ1-2,TRBV5-6,.,16,TGTGCCAGCAGCGAAAGCGGGGCAGCTCCTCTCTATGGCTACACCTTC,CASSESGAAPLYGYTF
.,TRBJ2-5,TRBV6-5,TRBD1,16,TGTGCCAGCAGTTACTCTTGGGACAGGGGCCAAGAGACCCAGTACTTC,CASSYSWDRGQETQYF
.,TRBJ1-2,TRBV10-3,.,13,TGTGCCATCAGGGAGCTGGAGGCTCGTGGCTACACCTTC,CAIRELEARGYTF
.,TRBJ2-1,TRBV6-5,.,14,TGTGCCAGCAAGTACGGGTCCCTATACAATGAGCAGTTCTTC,CASKYGSLYNEQFF
once,TRBJ2-7,TRBV6-5,.,14,TGTGCCAGCAGTTCTCCGGGACTTACCTACGAGCAGTACTTC,CASSSPGLTYEQYF
once,TRBJ1-1,TRBV12-5,.,16,TGTGCTAGTGGTTTGGCGCAGGGGTCGGGGAACACTGAAGCTTTCTTT,CASGLAQGSGNTEAFF
.,TRBJ2-7,TRBV5-1,TRBD2,16,TGCGCCAGCAGCTTGGGCCCTAGCGGGGAGACCTACGAGCAGTACTTC,CASSLGPSGETYEQYF
.,TRBJ1-6,TRBV2,.,14,TGTGCCAGCAGGCCCGGGACATTGAATTCACCCCTCCACTTT,CASRPGTLNSPLHF
.,TRBJ2-1,TRBV6-8,TRBD1,13,TGTGCCAGCAGTTACAGAGGGGGCGATGAGCAGTTCTTC,CASSYRGGDEQFF
once,TRBJ1-4,TRBV19,TRBD1,16,TGTGCCAGTAGTACAGGTACCGGGACAGGGGTTGAAAAACTGTTTTTT,CASSTGTGTGVEKLFF
.,TRBJ1-2,TRBV9,.,14,TGTGCCAGCAGCAACCGGGGGACGGTGAGTGGCTACACCTTC,CASSNRGTVSGYTF